This TCR beta chain stems from a study of T cell responses to AZD1222 COVID-19 vaccine. The germline V gene encodes CDR1 SGHKS and CDR2 YYEKEE (reference sequence). Trimming took 0 bases from V and 8 from J; bases not matched to a gene: 11. This CDR3 is 17 amino acids long. Second-dose recipients at about 4 or about 12 weeks were treated as one pooled group. The method was immunoSEQ multiplex PCR; TCRdb's version includes in-frame clones alone and lacks a portion of them. The sample contains over 150,000 clones, roughly 90% of which appear only once. General study points: Repertoires were obtained solely post-peak T cell response. Nearly half of spike-specific TCRs reportedly target variant regions that are unmutated in the B.1.351 and B.1.1.7 variants.

About this clone: Antigen: not known.

The sample was peripheral blood, taken 28 days after the second AZD1222 dose. The TCR was taken from an adult who received the AZD1222 COVID-19 vaccine. The gene calls are TRBV5-5 and TRBJ2-1; 10 bases map to TRBD2. CDR3 sequence: CASSLAPSGSASDEQFF. Here the CDR3 DNA reads TGTGCCAGCAGCTTGGCCCCTAGCGGGAGCGCCTCGGATGAGCAGTTCTTC.